This TCR beta chain is from a study of blood T cell repertoires in COVID-19. Study-level information: Samples representing acute and convalescent COVID-19 were sourced from the United States, Italy and Spain. From T cells, B-cell-depleted T cells, or PBMCs came the material, which was cDNA or gDNA.

The CDR3 consists of 13 residues. V shed 3 bases and J shed 3 bases, with 12 bases lying between them. From germline, CDR1 is DFQATT and CDR2 SNEGSKA (reference sequence). Only in-frame clones appear in the TCRdb table, and some are missing; sequencing was by immunoSEQ multiplex PCR. The data contain some 250,000 clones, 65% to 85% of them singletons. This TCR came from an older man with acute or convalescent COVID-19. The chain joins TRBV20-1 to TRBJ2-7; no reliable D call. Sequencing was done on a sample of peripheral blood. The CDR3 reads CSASRGLYYEQYF. For the CDR3, the DNA is TGCAGTGCTAGTAGAGGTCTTTACTACGAGCAGTACTTC.